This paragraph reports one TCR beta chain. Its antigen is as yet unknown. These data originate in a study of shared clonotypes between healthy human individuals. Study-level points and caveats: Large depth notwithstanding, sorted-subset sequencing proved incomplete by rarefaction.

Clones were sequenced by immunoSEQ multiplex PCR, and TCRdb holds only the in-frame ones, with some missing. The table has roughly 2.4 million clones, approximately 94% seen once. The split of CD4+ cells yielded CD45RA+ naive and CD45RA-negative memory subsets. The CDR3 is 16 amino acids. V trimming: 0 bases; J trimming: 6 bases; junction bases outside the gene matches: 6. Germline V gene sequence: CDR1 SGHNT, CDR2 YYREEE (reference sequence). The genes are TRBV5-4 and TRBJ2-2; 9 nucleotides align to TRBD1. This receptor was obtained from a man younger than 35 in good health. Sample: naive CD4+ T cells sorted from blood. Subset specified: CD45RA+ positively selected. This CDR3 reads CASSLVGTGHPGELFF. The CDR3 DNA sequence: TGTGCCAGCAGCTTGGTCGGGACAGGGCACCCCGGGGAGCTGTTTTTT.